This TCR beta chain comes out of a study of blood T cell repertoires in COVID-19. Study-level background: Samples taken during acute and convalescent COVID-19 were collected in the United States, Italy and Spain. From T cells, B-cell-depleted T cells, or PBMCs came the material, which was cDNA or gDNA.

As handled by the study authors: The authors estimated nucleated cell counts from reference gene primer amplification. Using immunoSEQ multiplex PCR, the repertoire was profiled, and TCRdb retains in-frame clones only, with some absent. That table gives V, J and clone size, and the DNA gave D and trimming. Among under 300,000 clones listed, around 80% were seen once. The ends were cut back, 6 bases at V and 4 bases at J, with 16 bases in the middle. Germline V gene data show CDR1 as MNHEY and CDR2 as SVGAGI. The CDR3 runs 15 residues. Only one count was recorded for this clone. This clonotype was obtained from a middle-aged woman with active or convalescent COVID-19. The rearrangement links TRBV6-5 to TRBJ1-3; D may be TRBD1 (6 bases). The specimen sequenced was peripheral blood. CDR3 nucleotide sequence: TGTGCCAGCAGGGGCGACAGGTTCGAAGGAAACACCATATATTTT. Its protein product is CASRGDRFEGNTIYF.